The next 8 T cell receptor beta chains were all read from a single sample in a study of T cells in Graves' hyperthyroidism and ophthalmopathy. RNA transcripts gave rise to amplified TCR beta CDR3 regions. Researchers ran a first-round RT-PCR on the TCR CDR3 using the HTBI primer set. Via MiXCR, TCRdb re-called the multiplex PCR reads, giving one row per CDR3 protein. The sample records about 510,000 distinct CDR3 sequences, roughly 15% being singletons. Sequencing used blood. Source of these receptors: a middle-aged woman with Graves' hyperthyroidism.

This clonotype was recorded many times. The V gene is TRBV12-3 or TRBV12-4, the J gene TRBJ2-3; D is perhaps TRBD1 (7 bases). The CDR3 has 14 amino acids. The V and J ends lost 5 bases and 6 bases respectively, with 15 bases between them. For the CDR3, the DNA is TGTGCCAGCAGTGGACGGACAGGAGGGGATACGCAGTATTTT. Amino acids: CASSGRTGGDTQYF.

The chain is built from TRBV4-1 and TRBJ2-1, with D tentatively TRBD2 (6 bases). CDR3 length: 17 amino acids. Trimming removed 4 bases from V and 0 bases from J, with 16 bases in between. Per germline, CDR1 MGHRA and CDR2 YSYEKL. This CDR3 reads CASSPPGTGSSYNEQFF. CDR3 nucleotides: TGCGCCAGCAGCCCTCCCGGGACTGGGAGCTCCTACAATGAGCAGTTCTTC.

The chain uses TRBV29-1 and TRBJ1-2; D gene uncertain. The germline CDR1 and CDR2 sequences are SQVTM and ANQGSEA. The CDR3 runs to 14 residues. V lost 2 bases, J lost 3 bases, and 13 bases lay in between. The CDR3 DNA reads as TGCAGCGTTGAAAAAGGCTCCGGGGACTATGGCTACACCTTC. It is translated as CSVEKGSGDYGYTF.

This clonotype was counted at least ten times. The chain recombines TRBV20-1 with TRBJ2-1; 9 nucleotides line up with TRBD2. Trimming took 3 bases from V and 0 from J; bases not matched to a gene: 24. The CDR3 runs 22 residues. Germline CDR1 is DFQATT and CDR2 is SNEGSKA (reference sequence). CDR3 loop: CSASPKGTSTTRLFLSYNEQFF. The DNA of the CDR3 is TGCAGTGCTAGCCCGAAGGGGACTAGCACTACCCGTCTATTCCTCTCCTACAATGAGCAGTTCTTC.

This clonotype was observed a few times. The gene calls are TRBV2 and TRBJ2-7; 9 bases match TRBD2. Per germline, CDR1 SNHLY and CDR2 FYNNEI. The junction had 14 bases not matched to a gene; V was cut back by 4 bases and J by 7 bases. This CDR3 contains 16 residues. The CDR3 sequence: CASSGFSGGRSGEQYF. As DNA, the CDR3 is TGTGCCAGCAGTGGATTTAGCGGGGGCCGCTCGGGTGAGCAGTACTTC.

There are many counts of this clonotype. V gene TRBV7-2 combines with J gene TRBJ2-3; 10 bases agree with TRBD2. The CDR3 sequence is 17 residues long. V shed 2 bases, J shed 0 bases, and the junction held 5 bases outside the gene matches. From germline, CDR1 is SGHTA and CDR2 FQGNSA. This CDR3 is CASSLRASGRSTDTQYF. For the CDR3, the DNA is TGTGCCAGCAGCTTAAGGGCTAGCGGGAGAAGCACAGATACGCAGTATTTT. Using reference TRBV7-2 and TRBJ2-3 for the parts outside the CDR3, the full variable domain is GAGVSQSPSNKVTEKGKDVELRCDPISGHTALYWYRQSLGQGLEFLIYFQGNSAPDKSGLPSDRFSAERTGGSVSTLTIQRTQQEDSAVYLCASSLRASGRSTDTQYFGPGTRLTVL.

The rearrangement uses TRBV24-1 and TRBJ2-1; 10 nucleotides agree with TRBD1. V was clipped by 2 bases and J by 5 bases; unmatched bases: 8. There are 17 residues in the CDR3. Germline lookup yields CDR1 KGHDR and CDR2 SFDVKD. As DNA, the CDR3 is TGTGCCACCAGTGATTATTTCTCCGGGACAGGGGACAATGAGCAGTTCTTC. Encoded protein: CATSDYFSGTGDNEQFF.

This clonotype came up a few times. The genes are TRBV3-1 and TRBJ2-3; the D gene is possibly TRBD2 (6 bases). Trimming left V 0 bases short and J 7 bases short, with 17 bases between. Germline CDR1 reads LGHDT; CDR2 reads YNNKEL (reference sequence). CDR3 length: 16 residues. CDR3 sequence reads: CASSQDPSSAINTQYF. The CDR3 region has the DNA TGTGCCAGCAGCCAAGACCCTTCTAGCGCCATTAATACGCAGTATTTT.